The next 30 T cell receptor beta chains were all read from a single sample in a study of CD8 T cells in ankylosing spondylitis. TCRdb analysed the 5' RACE reads with MiXCR anew, one entry per CDR3 protein. The repertoire includes around 300,000 distinct CDR3 sequences, less than 25% of them detected once, and approximately 3.7% sits in the top ten. Sequenced: blood, either unsorted or a sorted T cell fraction (not recorded which). These receptors were taken from a female donor with ankylosing spondylitis or in good health (not recorded which).

This clonotype occurred many times. V usage is TRBV6-1 and J usage is TRBJ1-1, with unresolved D. V gave up 6 bases and J gave up 5 bases, with 13 bases separating them. The CDR3 length is 13 residues. Germline values: CDR1 MNHNS, CDR2 SASEGT. CDR3: CASSLLGGTEAFF. CDR3 in DNA: TGTGCCAGCAGCCTACTTGGAGGGACTGAAGCTTTCTTT.

The chain couples TRBV7-2 to TRBJ2-6; D is unclear. From germline, CDR1 is SGHTA and CDR2 FQGNSA. CDR3 length: 15 residues. V was cut by 4 bases and J by 0 bases, with 7 bases left in between. DNA for the CDR3: TGTGCCAGCAGCTCTCGCCCCTCTGGGGCCAACGTCCTGACTTTC. Translation gives CASSSRPSGANVLTF.

The V and J genes are TRBV20-1 and TRBJ2-5; D is perhaps TRBD2 (5 bases). CDR3 length equals 14 residues. The V and J ends lost 5 bases and 1 base respectively, with 14 bases between them. From germline, CDR1 is DFQATT and CDR2 SNEGSKA (reference sequence). This CDR3 is CSASLEDLQETQYF. CDR3 nucleotide sequence: TGCAGTGCTTCACTAGAGGACCTCCAAGAGACCCAGTACTTC.

This clonotype was seen many times. CDR3 DNA: TGTGCCAGCAGTTCAGCCGGGACAGCACCCTACGAGCAGTACTTC. Residues: CASSSAGTAPYEQYF. The V call is TRBV27, the J call TRBJ2-7; 7 nucleotides match TRBD1. Trimming at V came to 4 bases and at J to 2 bases, leaving 8 bases not matched to a gene. The CDR3 spans 15 residues. Germline V lookup: CDR1 MNHEY, CDR2 SMNVEV (reference sequence).

The V gene is TRBV6-2 or TRBV6-3, the J gene TRBJ2-3; D may be TRBD2 (6 bases). The CDR3 has 16 amino acids. V was clipped by 5 bases and J by 4 bases, with 19 bases between them. Germline CDR1 reads MNHEY; CDR2 reads SVGEGT. The CDR3 loop is CASSRTSLPPADTQYF. The CDR3 DNA follows: TGTGCCAGCAGTCGCACTAGCCTCCCTCCGGCAGATACGCAGTATTTT.

J is TRBJ2-7 and V is TRBV5-1, with a tentative D call TRBD1 (6 bases). Trimming removed 0 bases from V and 5 bases from J, with 15 bases in between. Germline loops: CDR1 SGHRS, CDR2 YFSETQ. This CDR3 has 15 residues. The CDR3 protein is CASSLDQGSGNEQYF. As DNA, the CDR3 is TGCGCCAGCAGCTTGGATCAGGGGTCGGGCAACGAGCAGTACTTC.

In this sample, this clonotype turned up many times. The rearrangement uses TRBV20-1 and TRBJ2-3; TRBD2 matches at 15 bases. Germline CDR1 reads DFQATT; CDR2 reads SNEGSKA (reference sequence). The CDR3 consists of 17 residues. V lost 6 bases, J lost 4 bases, and 11 bases stayed unmatched. The CDR3 nucleotides read TGCAGTGCGCCGATGCGGACTAGCGGGAGGGCCTCAGATACGCAGTATTTT. Its protein product is CSAPMRTSGRASDTQYF.

This chain uses TRBV19 with TRBJ1-2; 7 bases fit TRBD1. Trimming took 1 base from V and 6 from J; bases not matched to a gene: 5. Germline CDR1 is LNHDA and CDR2 is SQIVND (reference sequence). The CDR3 length is 14 residues. Here the CDR3 DNA reads TGTGCCAGTAGTATAGCTTTCGACAGGGATGGCTACACCTTC. Residues: CASSIAFDRDGYTF.

This clonotype was picked up a small number of times. The rearrangement uses TRBV4-1 and TRBJ2-1; 16 bases align to TRBD2. CDR1 is MGHRA, CDR2 YSYEKL, per germline. The length of the CDR3 is 22 residues. With V trimmed by 1 base and J by 7 bases, 19 bases remained unmatched. This CDR3 reads CASSQGGFTGLAGGSGKNEQFF. CDR3 nucleotides: TGCGCCAGCAGCCAAGGAGGATTCACGGGACTAGCGGGAGGGAGCGGAAAGAATGAGCAGTTCTTC.

This clonotype was seen repeatedly, ten times or more. The gene calls are TRBV20-1 and TRBJ1-1, with D tentatively TRBD1 (5 bases). Trimming cost V 5 bases and J 5 bases, with 15 bases left between them. Germline CDR1 and CDR2: DFQATT and SNEGSKA (reference sequence). The CDR3 consists of 13 residues. The DNA for the CDR3 is TGCAGTGCTTCGGGGGTTTCGGGAACTGAAGCTTTCTTT. Translation gives CSASGVSGTEAFF.

This clonotype came up many times. The chain carries TRBV12-3 or TRBV12-4 and TRBJ2-7, with TRBD2 matching over 7 bases. V dropped 6 bases and J dropped 2; count of bases not matched to a gene: 4. The CDR3 runs to 13 residues. The CDR3 sequence is CASRQAGPYEQYF. CDR3 bases: TGTGCCAGCAGACAAGCGGGGCCCTACGAGCAGTACTTC.

This chain joins TRBV20-1 and TRBJ2-3; D unclear. This CDR3 comprises 12 residues. V gave up 1 base and J gave up 6 bases, with 8 bases separating them. Germline V gene lookup returns CDR1 DFQATT and CDR2 SNEGSKA (reference sequence). CDR3 residues: CSARVVEDTQYF. The CDR3 DNA reads TGCAGTGCTAGAGTTGTGGAGGATACGCAGTATTTT.

The rearrangement links TRBV6-1 to TRBJ2-5; TRBD2 agrees at 13 bases. V lost 7 bases to trimming and J lost 5 bases; unmatched junction nucleotides: 10. Germline V CDR1 and CDR2: MNHNS, SASEGT. The CDR3 consists of 16 residues. CDR3 residues: CASTRTSGRGGETQYF. The CDR3 bases are TGTGCCAGCACGCGGACTAGCGGGAGAGGGGGGGAGACCCAGTACTTC.

This clonotype was observed at least ten times. This chain joins TRBV12-3 or TRBV12-4 and TRBJ1-1, with a possible D match to TRBD1 (5 bases). V lost 5 bases and J lost 4, with 17 bases in between. The CDR3 has 15 amino acids. DNA for the CDR3: TGTGCCAGCAGTCCCTTTATGGGGCTTCGCACTGAAGCTTTCTTT. Protein sequence: CASSPFMGLRTEAFF.

This chain connects TRBV12-3 or TRBV12-4 to TRBJ2-7; D ambiguous. There are 16 residues in the CDR3. V lost 6 bases and J lost 0, with 18 bases in between. CDR3 nucleotide sequence: TGTGCCAGCAGCGGACCCACCATACTCAGCTCCTACGAGCAGTACTTC. Translating gives CASSGPTILSSYEQYF.

The genes are TRBV9 and TRBJ2-1; D is unclear. Germline V gene data show CDR1 as SGDLS and CDR2 as YYNGEE. The CDR3 extends over 12 amino acids. V dropped 2 bases and J dropped 7 bases, with 7 bases sitting between them. CDR3 nucleotides: TGTGCCAGCAGCGTCCTGGAGAATGAGCAGTTCTTC. Its translation is CASSVLENEQFF. Full variable domain (outside the CDR3, taken from reference TRBV9 and TRBJ2-1): DSGVTQTPKHLITATGQRVTLRCSPRSGDLSVYWYQQSLDQGLQFLIQYYNGEERAKGNILERFSAQQFPDLHSELNLSSLELGDSALYFCASSVLENEQFFGPGTRLTVL.

CDR3 sequence reads: CASSNPTERLSYGYTF. The DNA for the CDR3 is TGCGCCAGCAGCAATCCGACAGAACGACTTTCCTATGGCTACACCTTC. The chain has TRBV5-1 and TRBJ1-2, with D possibly TRBD1 on 5 matching bases. Trimming shortened V by 4 bases and J by 4 bases, and 20 bases separated the two germline ends. This CDR3 is built from 16 residues. The germline V gene encodes CDR1 SGHRS and CDR2 YFSETQ. Filled out from reference TRBV5-1 and TRBJ1-2, the complete variable domain reads KAGVTQTPRYLIKTRGQQVTLSCSPISGHRSVSWYQQTPGQGLQFLFEYFSETQRNKGNFPGRFSGRQFSNSRSEMNVSTLELGDSALYLCASSNPTERLSYGYTFGSGTRLTVV.

On this clonotype: One end of the junction does not line up with germline, which may come from a read error. This chain joins TRBV7-2 and TRBJ2-5; 8 bases are a match to TRBD1. This CDR3 spans 15 amino acids. The V gene's germline CDR1 is SGHTA and CDR2 FQGNSA. The CDR3 protein is CASSLDRGGQETHYF. The CDR3 DNA follows: TGTGCCAGCAGCCTTGACAGGGGTGGCCAAGAGACCCATTACTTC.

This rearrangement joins TRBV10-3 to TRBJ2-5; D uncertain. Between the trimmed V and J ends, which lost 2 bases and 7 bases, there was a span of 11 bases. Germline-derived CDR1 and CDR2 are ENHRY and SYGVKD. This CDR3 spans 13 amino acids. CDR3 amino acids: CAISEVVGWTQYF. As DNA, the CDR3 is TGTGCCATCAGTGAGGTGGTAGGCTGGACCCAGTACTTC.

This clonotype has just a few counts. The chain uses TRBV6-1 and TRBJ1-1; D might be TRBD1 (5 bases). V was trimmed by 5 bases and J by 4 bases, leaving 14 bases between them. The germline CDR1 and CDR2 sequences are MNHNS and SASEGT. The CDR3 sequence is 14 residues long. The CDR3 sequence is CASSRGAFSTEAFF. Here the CDR3 DNA reads TGTGCCAGCAGTCGGGGCGCCTTTAGCACTGAAGCTTTCTTT.

This clonotype was observed at least ten times. The CDR3 loop is CSVAMDYNQPQHF. The CDR3 nucleotides are TGCAGCGTCGCTATGGATTACAATCAGCCCCAGCATTTT. The V call is TRBV29-1, the J call TRBJ1-5; D ambiguous. Germline V CDR1 and CDR2: SQVTM, ANQGSEA. The CDR3 length is 13 residues. V lost 6 bases and J 3 bases, leaving 12 bases between the germline ends.

V is TRBV10-3 and J is TRBJ2-7; D is perhaps TRBD2 (5 bases). Germline V CDR1 and CDR2: ENHRY, SYGVKD. CDR3 length equals 12 residues. The V and J ends lost 8 bases and 6 bases respectively, with 14 bases between them. The CDR3 DNA sequence: TGTGCCATCGCGCCCGGGGTGGTCGAGCAGTACTTC. Translating gives CAIAPGVVEQYF.

V and J are TRBV2 and TRBJ2-1; TRBD2 matches at 7 bases. Germline trimming cut 5 bases from V and 4 bases from J; bases unmatched to any gene: 5. In germline, CDR1 is SNHLY, CDR2 FYNNEI. This CDR3 is built from 14 residues. CDR3 in DNA: TGTGCCAGCAGTTCTGGACTAGGTTACAATGAGCAGTTCTTC. The encoded protein is CASSSGLGYNEQFF.

This clonotype has only a few counts. V usage is TRBV7-2 and J usage is TRBJ2-5; D remains ambiguous. The germline V and J ends were trimmed by 2 bases and 4 bases, with 11 bases remaining between them. CDR1 and CDR2 from the germline V gene are SGHTA and FQGNSA. This CDR3 region has 14 residues. DNA of the CDR3: TGTGCCAGCAGCTTAAACAACGCATTAGAGACCCAGTACTTC. This encodes CASSLNNALETQYF.

This clonotype has just a few counts. This chain uses TRBV4-2 with TRBJ2-1; 10 bases align to TRBD2. The CDR3 totals 18 residues. CDR1 LGHNA and CDR2 YNFKEQ come from the germline V gene. Losses at the gene ends were 0 bases for V and 3 bases for J; bases not matched to a gene: 8. The CDR3, as DNA: TGTGCCAGCAGCCAAGATAGGGCTAGCGGGAGAGTCTACAATGAGCAGTTCTTC. Its translation: CASSQDRASGRVYNEQFF.

In this sample, this clonotype turned up a few times. The chain recombines TRBV24-1 with TRBJ2-1; TRBD1 agrees at 7 bases. Germline CDR1 KGHDR, CDR2 SFDVKD. The V segment lost 9 bases and the J segment 5 bases; nucleotides outside the gene matches: 9. The CDR3 consists of 14 residues. The CDR3 region is CATGPGTEDNEQFF. The DNA of the CDR3 is TGTGCCACCGGGCCGGGGACAGAGGACAATGAGCAGTTCTTC.

This clonotype was seen at least ten times. The chain combines TRBV3-1 with TRBJ2-7; TRBD2 agrees at 11 bases. The germline gives CDR1 LGHDT, CDR2 YNNKEL (reference sequence). The CDR3 loop spans 15 amino acids. The V and J ends lost 4 bases and 2 bases, in that order; junction bases with no gene match: 4. The chain's CDR3 is CASSLSTSGAYEQYF. The CDR3 nucleotides read TGTGCCAGCAGCCTCTCGACTAGCGGGGCCTACGAGCAGTACTTC.

Only a few counts were recorded for this clonotype. The DNA of the CDR3 is TGTGCCACCAGCGACGAAACAGGGTTGCAGTACTTC. It is translated as CATSDETGLQYF. This chain joins TRBV24-1 and TRBJ2-7, with TRBD1 as a possible D gene (6 bases). CDR1 KGHDR and CDR2 SFDVKD come from the germline V gene. The V and J ends lost 7 bases and 9 bases respectively, with 15 bases between them. There are 12 residues in the CDR3.

The V gene is TRBV6-1, the J gene TRBJ1-2; D unclear. CDR3 size: 12 residues. The V and J ends lost 2 bases and 8 bases respectively, with 9 bases between them. Germline CDR1 reads MNHNS; CDR2 reads SASEGT. The CDR3 sequence: CASSEMIWGYTF. DNA of the CDR3: TGTGCCAGCAGTGAAATGATCTGGGGCTACACCTTC.

In this sample, this clonotype turned up many times. The genes are TRBV29-1 and TRBJ2-1; D is possibly TRBD2 (6 bases). CDR1 is SQVTM and CDR2 is ANQGSEA in the germline V gene. This CDR3 comprises 14 residues. Trimming took 4 bases from V and 9 from J, leaving 19 bases between them. The DNA for the CDR3 is TGCAGCGTTGGCTTAGGCGGGACCCGGAGTGAGCAGTTCTTC. Amino acid sequence: CSVGLGGTRSEQFF.